Listed below are T cell receptor beta chains from one sample, sequenced in a study of radiation and T cells in renal cell carcinoma. Generated by immunoSEQ multiplex PCR, the TCRdb table keeps only in-frame clones and is missing some. The sample has about 15,000 clones; roughly 58% are singletons. This material consisted of tumor tissue, taken from a patient whose treatment was nephrectomy without radiotherapy. The receptors here all came from a man between 60 and 75 years old with renal cell carcinoma. CDR3s include the opening cysteine and the closing phenylalanine or tryptophan. The order of the fields is J gene, clone size, D gene, V gene, CDR3 DNA, CDR3 protein. D genes are given only for firm matches. Expanded clones are given a class, and other clones once, few, many or no size at all.

>TRBJ2-1|-|TRBD2|TRBV7-2
TGTGCCAGCAGCTTAGCCGGGACTAGGTCGGGCAATGAGCAGTTCTTC
CASSLAGTRSGNEQFF
>TRBJ2-7|-|-|TRBV20-1
TGCAGTGCAAACCAGGGGTACGAGCAGTACTTC
CSANQGYEQYF
>TRBJ2-7|-|-|TRBV28
TGTGCCAGCAGTCCGATGGGGTATCTCTACGAGCAGTACTTC
CASSPMGYLYEQYF
>TRBJ1-5|-|TRBD1|TRBV27
TGTGCCAGCAGGGACAGGGGGTTAAGCAATCAGCCCCAGCATTTT
CASRDRGLSNQPQHF
>TRBJ1-3|-|-|TRBV7-2
TGTGCCAGCAGCCCATGGACAGCCACCTCTGGAAACACCATATATTTT
CASSPWTATSGNTIYF
>TRBJ2-5|few|-|TRBV15
TGTGCCACCAGTCGGGGGGCAGTTCAAGAGACCCAGTACTTC
CATSRGAVQETQYF
>TRBJ2-7|-|TRBD2|TRBV4-2
TGTGCCAGCAGCCAAGCTTGGAATAGCGGGAACTACGAGCAGTACTTC
CASSQAWNSGNYEQYF
>TRBJ2-7|-|-|TRBV6-5
TGTGCCCCGGATGGCGGTATTGGCTACGAGCAGTACTTC
CAPDGGIGYEQYF
>TRBJ1-1|-|-|TRBV6-5
TGTGCCACAAGAACAATAAACACTGAAGCTTTCTTT
CATRTINTEAFF
>TRBJ1-5|few|-|TRBV27
TGTGCCAGCAGTTTAAGGGGGTCATACAATCAGCCCCAGCATTTT
CASSLRGSYNQPQHF
>TRBJ1-4|once|-|TRBV2
TGTGCCAGTTCCCTAACGGGGGTTGGTGAAAAACTGTTTTTT
CASSLTGVGEKLFF
>TRBJ2-2|-|-|TRBV10-3
TGTGCCATCCAGGAAGGGGTTCCCGGGGAGCTGTTTTTT
CAIQEGVPGELFF
>TRBJ1-5|-|-|TRBV19
TGTGCCAGTAGCATGGGGCGCCTCCTTTATAGCAATCAGCCCCAGCATTTT
CASSMGRLLYSNQPQHF
>TRBJ2-3|-|-|TRBV6-4
TGTGCCAGCAGACAGGGTCCTCTCTCAGATACGCAGTATTTT
CASRQGPLSDTQYF